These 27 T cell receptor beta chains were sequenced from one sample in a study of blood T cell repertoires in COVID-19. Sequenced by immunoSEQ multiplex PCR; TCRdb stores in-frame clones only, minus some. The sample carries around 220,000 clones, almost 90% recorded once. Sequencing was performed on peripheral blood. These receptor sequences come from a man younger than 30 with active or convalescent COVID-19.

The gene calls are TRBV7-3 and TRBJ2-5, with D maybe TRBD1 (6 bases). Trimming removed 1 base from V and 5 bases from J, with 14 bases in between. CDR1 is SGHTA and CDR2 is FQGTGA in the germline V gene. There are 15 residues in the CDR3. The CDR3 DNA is TGTGCCAGCAGCTTAAATCAGGGGTTCGATGAGACCCAGTACTTC. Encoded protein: CASSLNQGFDETQYF.

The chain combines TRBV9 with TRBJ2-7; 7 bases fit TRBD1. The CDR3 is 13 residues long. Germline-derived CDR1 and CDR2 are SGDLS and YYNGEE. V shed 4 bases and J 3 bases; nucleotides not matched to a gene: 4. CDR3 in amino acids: CASSLGTDYEQYF. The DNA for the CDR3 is TGTGCCAGCAGCCTAGGGACAGACTACGAGCAGTACTTC. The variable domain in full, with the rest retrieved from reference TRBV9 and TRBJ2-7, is DSGVTQTPKHLITATGQRVTLRCSPRSGDLSVYWYQQSLDQGLQFLIQYYNGEERAKGNILERFSAQQFPDLHSELNLSSLELGDSALYFCASSLGTDYEQYFGPGTRLTVT.

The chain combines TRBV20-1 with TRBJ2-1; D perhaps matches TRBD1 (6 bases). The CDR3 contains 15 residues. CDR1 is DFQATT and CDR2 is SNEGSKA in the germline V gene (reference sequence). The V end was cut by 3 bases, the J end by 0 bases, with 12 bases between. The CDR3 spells CSASYRGSSYNEQFF. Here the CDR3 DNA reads TGCAGTGCTAGTTATAGGGGGAGCTCCTACAATGAGCAGTTCTTC.

This CDR3 reads CASSPRSSGDYNEQFF. CDR3 sequence (DNA): TGTGCCAGCTCGCCGAGATCTAGCGGGGATTACAATGAGCAGTTCTTC. V usage is TRBV18 and J usage is TRBJ2-1; TRBD2 matches at 9 bases. There are 16 residues in the CDR3. CDR1 and CDR2 (germline): KGHSH, LQKENI. V lost 6 bases and J lost 4; bases outside the gene matches: 10.

The CDR3 region is CASSSSRGATNEKLFF. In nucleotides, the CDR3 is TGTGCCAGCAGTTCCTCACGGGGGGCAACTAATGAAAAACTGTTTTTT. The chain carries TRBV6-6 and TRBJ1-4; TRBD1 is a possible D gene (5 bases). Germline CDR1 reads MNHNY; CDR2 reads SVGAGI (reference sequence). Trimming cost V 4 bases and J 0 bases, with 12 bases left between them. The CDR3 loop spans 16 amino acids.

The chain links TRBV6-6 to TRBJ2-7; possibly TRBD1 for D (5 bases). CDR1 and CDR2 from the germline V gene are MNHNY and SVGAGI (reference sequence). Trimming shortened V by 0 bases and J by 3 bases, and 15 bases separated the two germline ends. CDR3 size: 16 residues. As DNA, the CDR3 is TGTGCCAGCAGTTACTCACAGGCAGGGTCTTTCTACGAGCAGTACTTC. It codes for CASSYSQAGSFYEQYF.

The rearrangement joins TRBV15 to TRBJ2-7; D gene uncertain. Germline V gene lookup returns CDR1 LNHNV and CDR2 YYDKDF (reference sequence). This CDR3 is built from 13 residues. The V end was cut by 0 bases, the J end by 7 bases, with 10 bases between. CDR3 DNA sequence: TGTGCCACCAGCAGAGACCCAACCAGTGAGCAGTACTTC. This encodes CATSRDPTSEQYF.

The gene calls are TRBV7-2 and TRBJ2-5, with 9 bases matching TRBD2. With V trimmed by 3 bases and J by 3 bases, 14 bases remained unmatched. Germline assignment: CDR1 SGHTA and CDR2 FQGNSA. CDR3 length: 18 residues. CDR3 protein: CASSLRRGGVTLKETQYF. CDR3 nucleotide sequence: TGTGCCAGCAGCTTGAGGCGGGGGGGAGTTACCTTAAAAGAGACCCAGTACTTC.

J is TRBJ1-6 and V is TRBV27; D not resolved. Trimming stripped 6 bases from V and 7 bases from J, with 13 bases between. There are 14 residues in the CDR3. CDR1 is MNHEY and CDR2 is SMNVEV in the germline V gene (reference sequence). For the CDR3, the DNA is TGTGCCAGCAGCAAAAACTCGGGGAATTCACCCCTCCACTTT. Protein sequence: CASSKNSGNSPLHF.

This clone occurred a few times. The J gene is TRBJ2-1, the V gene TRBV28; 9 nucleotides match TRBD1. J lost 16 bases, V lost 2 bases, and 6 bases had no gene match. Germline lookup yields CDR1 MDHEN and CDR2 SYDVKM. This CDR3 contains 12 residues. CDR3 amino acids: CASSLVGTGCFF. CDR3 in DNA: TGTGCCAGCAGTTTAGTAGGGACAGGGTGTTTCTTC.

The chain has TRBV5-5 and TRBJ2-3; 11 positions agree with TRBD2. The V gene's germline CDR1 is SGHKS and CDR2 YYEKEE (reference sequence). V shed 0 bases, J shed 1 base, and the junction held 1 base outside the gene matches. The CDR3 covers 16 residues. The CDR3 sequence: CASSLGGLAGTDTQYF. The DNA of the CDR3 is TGTGCCAGCAGCTTGGGGGGACTAGCGGGCACAGATACGCAGTATTTT.

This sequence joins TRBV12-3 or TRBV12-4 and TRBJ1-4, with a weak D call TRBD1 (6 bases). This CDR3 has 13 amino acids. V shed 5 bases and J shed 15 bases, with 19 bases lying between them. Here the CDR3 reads CASSQILTGPVFF. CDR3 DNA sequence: TGTGCCAGCAGTCAAATACTAACAGGGCCGGTGTTTTTT.

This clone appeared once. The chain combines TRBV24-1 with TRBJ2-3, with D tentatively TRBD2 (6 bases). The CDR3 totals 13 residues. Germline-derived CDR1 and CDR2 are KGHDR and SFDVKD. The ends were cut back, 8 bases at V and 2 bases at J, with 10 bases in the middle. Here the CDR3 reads CATMGGYTDTQYF. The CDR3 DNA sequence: TGTGCCACCATGGGGGGATACACAGATACGCAGTATTTT.

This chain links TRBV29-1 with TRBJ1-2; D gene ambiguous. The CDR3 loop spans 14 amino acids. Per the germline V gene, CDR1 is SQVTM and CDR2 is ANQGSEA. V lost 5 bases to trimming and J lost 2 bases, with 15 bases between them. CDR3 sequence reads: CSVQGATNNYGYTF. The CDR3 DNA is TGCAGCGTTCAAGGCGCCACCAACAACTATGGCTACACCTTC.

The CDR3 DNA reads TGTGCCAGCAGCGGGGACAGGGGATCTGAAGCTTTCTTT. As protein: CASSGDRGSEAFF. The chain recombines TRBV11-3 with TRBJ1-1; 10 bases map to TRBD1. V gave up 5 bases and J gave up 6 bases; unmatched junction bases: 3. There are 13 residues in the CDR3. Per germline, CDR1 SGHNT and CDR2 YENEEA.

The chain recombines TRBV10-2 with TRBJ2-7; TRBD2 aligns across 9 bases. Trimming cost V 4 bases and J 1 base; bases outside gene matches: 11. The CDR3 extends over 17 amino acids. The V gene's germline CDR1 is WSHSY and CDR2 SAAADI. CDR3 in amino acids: CASSVTSGPAESYEQYF. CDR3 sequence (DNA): TGCGCCAGCAGTGTAACTAGCGGGCCCGCGGAGTCCTACGAGCAGTACTTC.

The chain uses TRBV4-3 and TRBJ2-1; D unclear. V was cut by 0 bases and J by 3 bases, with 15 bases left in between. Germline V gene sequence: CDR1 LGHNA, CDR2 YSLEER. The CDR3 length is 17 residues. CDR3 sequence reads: CASSQDLTVALYNEQFF. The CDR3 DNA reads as TGCGCCAGCAGCCAAGATTTAACGGTTGCCCTCTACAATGAGCAGTTCTTC.

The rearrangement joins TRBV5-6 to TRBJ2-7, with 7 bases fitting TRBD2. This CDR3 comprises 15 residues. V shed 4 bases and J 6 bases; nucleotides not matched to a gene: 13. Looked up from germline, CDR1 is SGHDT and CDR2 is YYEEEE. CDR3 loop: CASSAKERGHREQYF. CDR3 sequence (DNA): TGTGCCAGCAGCGCCAAGGAGCGGGGCCACCGCGAGCAGTACTTC.

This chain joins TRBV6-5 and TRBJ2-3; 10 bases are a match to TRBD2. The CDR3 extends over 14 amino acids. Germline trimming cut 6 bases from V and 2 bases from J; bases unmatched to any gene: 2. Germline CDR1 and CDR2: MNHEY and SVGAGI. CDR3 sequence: CASRTSGPTDTQYF. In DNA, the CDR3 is TGTGCCAGCAGGACTAGCGGGCCCACAGATACGCAGTATTTT.

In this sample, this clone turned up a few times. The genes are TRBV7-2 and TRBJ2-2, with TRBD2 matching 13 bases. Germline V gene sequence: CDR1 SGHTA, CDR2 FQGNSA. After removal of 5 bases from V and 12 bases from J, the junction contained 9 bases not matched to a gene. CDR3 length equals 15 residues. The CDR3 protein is CASSQGLAGVGKLFF. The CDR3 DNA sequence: TGTGCCAGCAGCCAAGGACTAGCGGGAGTTGGAAAGCTGTTTTTT.

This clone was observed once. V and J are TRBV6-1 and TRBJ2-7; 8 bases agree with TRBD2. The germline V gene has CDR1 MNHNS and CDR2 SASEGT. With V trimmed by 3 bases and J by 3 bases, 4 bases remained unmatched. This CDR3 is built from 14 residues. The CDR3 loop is CASSEPGLVYEQYF. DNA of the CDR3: TGTGCCAGCAGTGAGCCGGGACTAGTCTACGAGCAGTACTTC.

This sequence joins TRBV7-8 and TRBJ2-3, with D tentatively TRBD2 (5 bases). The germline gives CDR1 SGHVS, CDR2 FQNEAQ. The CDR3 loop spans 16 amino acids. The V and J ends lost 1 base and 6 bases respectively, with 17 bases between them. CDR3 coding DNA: TGTGCCAGCAGCTTAGTGTCGGGGAGTGATGGGGATACGCAGTATTTT. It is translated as CASSLVSGSDGDTQYF.

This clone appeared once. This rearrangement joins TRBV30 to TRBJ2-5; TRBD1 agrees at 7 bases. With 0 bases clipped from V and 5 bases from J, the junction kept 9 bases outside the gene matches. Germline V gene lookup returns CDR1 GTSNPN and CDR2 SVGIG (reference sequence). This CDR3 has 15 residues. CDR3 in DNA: TGTGCCTGGAGTGTACTGCAGGGGGTGGGGGAGACCCAGTACTTC. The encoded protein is CAWSVLQGVGETQYF.

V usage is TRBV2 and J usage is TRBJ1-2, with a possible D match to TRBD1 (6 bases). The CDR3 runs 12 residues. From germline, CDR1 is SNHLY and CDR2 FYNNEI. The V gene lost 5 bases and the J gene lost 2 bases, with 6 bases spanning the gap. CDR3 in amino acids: CASSQGNYGYTF. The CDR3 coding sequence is TGTGCCAGCAGTCAGGGGAACTATGGCTACACCTTC.

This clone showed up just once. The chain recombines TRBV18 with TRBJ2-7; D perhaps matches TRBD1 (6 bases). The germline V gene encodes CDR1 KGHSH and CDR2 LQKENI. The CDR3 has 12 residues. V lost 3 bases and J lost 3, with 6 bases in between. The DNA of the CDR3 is TGTGCCAGCTCACCGGGACACTACGAGCAGTACTTC. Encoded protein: CASSPGHYEQYF. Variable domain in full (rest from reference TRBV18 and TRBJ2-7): NAGVMQNPRHLVRRRGQEARLRCSPMKGHSHVYWYRQLPEEGLKFMVYLQKENIIDESGMPKERFSAEFPKEGPSILRIQQVVRGDSAAYFCASSPGHYEQYFGPGTRLTVT.

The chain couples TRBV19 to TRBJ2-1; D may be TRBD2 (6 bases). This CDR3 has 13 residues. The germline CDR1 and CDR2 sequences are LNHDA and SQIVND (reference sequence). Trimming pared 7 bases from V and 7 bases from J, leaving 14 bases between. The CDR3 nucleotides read TGTGCCAGTAAAGGTCGGGAGAAGAATGAGCAGTTCTTC. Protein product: CASKGREKNEQFF.

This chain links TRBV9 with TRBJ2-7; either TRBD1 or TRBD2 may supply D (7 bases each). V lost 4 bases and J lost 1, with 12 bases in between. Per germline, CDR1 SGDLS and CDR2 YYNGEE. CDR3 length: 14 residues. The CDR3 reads CASSLADRSYEQYF. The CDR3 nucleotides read TGTGCCAGCAGCCTAGCGGACAGGTCCTACGAGCAGTACTTC.